This passage covers 11 T cell receptor beta chains from one sample sequenced in a study of T cells after yellow fever vaccination. TCRdb recomputed calls from the 5' RACE reads with MiXCR, one row per CDR3 protein. The table has around 530,000 distinct CDR3 sequences, about 15% seen once. The sequencing here drew on PBMCs, taken roughly 5 days after the first yellow fever vaccination. These receptors were collected from a young man who received the YFV17D yellow fever vaccine.

This clonotype was seen a handful of times. The chain couples TRBV6-1 to TRBJ2-7, with D possibly being TRBD1 (6 bases). Trimming removed 8 bases at V and 3 bases at J, with 17 bases between. Germline V lookup: CDR1 MNHNS, CDR2 SASEGT. The CDR3 runs to 14 residues. The CDR3 coding sequence is TGTGCCAGCCTCCCCACGGGACACATCTACGAGCAGTACTTC. Translated: CASLPTGHIYEQYF.

This clonotype has just a few counts. The chain uses TRBV6-1 and TRBJ2-1; 11 nucleotides line up with TRBD2. Unmatched junction bases numbered 11, after V lost 11 bases and J lost 8 bases. CDR3 length: 14 residues. Germline-derived CDR1 and CDR2 are MNHNS and SASEGT. As DNA, the CDR3 is TGTGCCGGACAATATAGCGGGGGGGCCTATGAGCAGTTCTTC. Protein: CAGQYSGGAYEQFF.

The gene calls are TRBV9 and TRBJ2-1, with TRBD1 matching 7 bases. The CDR3 length is 15 residues. The J segment lost 8 bases and the V segment lost 3 bases, leaving 11 bases of the junction unmatched. Germline CDR1 is SGDLS and CDR2 is YYNGEE. As DNA, the CDR3 is TGTGCCAGCAGCGCCCAATCGGCAGGGGGACATGAGCAGTTCTTC. Translated: CASSAQSAGGHEQFF. Supplemented by reference TRBV9 and TRBJ2-1, the full variable domain reads DSGVTQTPKHLITATGQRVTLRCSPRSGDLSVYWYQQSLDQGLQFLIQYYNGEERAKGNILERFSAQQFPDLHSELNLSSLELGDSALYFCASSAQSAGGHEQFFGPGTRLTVL.

J is TRBJ2-5 and V is TRBV4-3, with D hard to call. Germline assignment: CDR1 LGHNA and CDR2 YSLEER. Deletions cut 1 base from V and 5 bases from J, with 8 bases between. The CDR3 consists of 13 residues. For the CDR3, the DNA is TGCGCCAGCAGCCAAGGCTTTAAGGAGACCCAGTACTTC. Its protein product is CASSQGFKETQYF.

This clonotype was observed many times. The CDR3 sequence: CASSLDPEAGRAGELFF. CDR3 coding DNA: TGTGCCAGCAGCTTAGATCCCGAGGCAGGGAGGGCCGGGGAGCTGTTTTTT. This chain uses TRBV11-2 with TRBJ2-2; 7 positions agree with TRBD2. The CDR3 totals 17 residues. The trim removed 0 bases at V and 6 bases at J, leaving 10 bases unmatched. In germline, CDR1 is SGHAT, CDR2 FQNNGV.

This clonotype showed up just a few times. This sequence joins TRBV15 and TRBJ2-1; 9 nucleotides align to TRBD1. Germline CDR1 reads LNHNV; CDR2 reads YYDKDF (reference sequence). This CDR3 spans 15 amino acids. Losses at the gene ends were 4 bases for V and 8 bases for J; bases not matched to a gene: 9. The CDR3 DNA reads as TGTGCCACCAGCAAAACAGGGGGCAGCGGTGATGAGCAGTTCTTC. Protein product: CATSKTGGSGDEQFF.

The sample holds a few counts of this clonotype. CDR3 region: CSVVGRVAGELFF. The CDR3 DNA reads as TGCAGCGTTGTGGGCAGGGTCGCCGGGGAGCTGTTTTTT. The rearrangement joins TRBV29-1 to TRBJ2-2, with D perhaps matching TRBD1 (5 bases). V was trimmed by 4 bases and J by 6 bases, leaving 12 bases between them. CDR1 and CDR2 from the germline V gene are SQVTM and ANQGSEA. This CDR3 comprises 13 residues.

Only a few counts were recorded for this clonotype. V gene TRBV5-1 combines with J gene TRBJ1-1; the D gene is possibly TRBD1 (6 bases). There are 13 residues in the CDR3. CDR1 and CDR2 from the germline V gene are SGHRS and YFSETQ. Deletions cut 5 bases from V and 7 bases from J, with 15 bases between. The CDR3 region has the DNA TGCGCCAGCAGGTTCTCGGGGGCGGGTGAAGCTTTCTTT. It is translated as CASRFSGAGEAFF. The whole variable domain, filled in from reference TRBV5-1 and TRBJ1-1, reads KAGVTQTPRYLIKTRGQQVTLSCSPISGHRSVSWYQQTPGQGLQFLFEYFSETQRNKGNFPGRFSGRQFSNSRSEMNVSTLELGDSALYLCASRFSGAGEAFFGQGTRLTVV.

This clonotype was recorded many times. As DNA, the CDR3 is TGTGCCAGCAGCTTATGGGGGATGAACACTGAAGCTTTCTTT. This sequence encodes CASSLWGMNTEAFF. This rearrangement joins TRBV7-9 to TRBJ1-1; tentatively, D is TRBD1 (5 bases). The CDR3 loop spans 14 amino acids. Trimming shortened V by 2 bases and J by 0 bases, and 7 bases separated the two germline ends. The germline V gene encodes CDR1 SEHNR and CDR2 FQNEAQ (reference sequence).

This clonotype occurred many times. The CDR3 region is CASSLVRAGGDTQYF. In DNA form, the CDR3 reads TGTGCCAGCAGCTTAGTTCGAGCGGGGGGCGATACGCAGTATTTT. The chain links TRBV7-2 to TRBJ2-3; 9 nucleotides align to TRBD2. The CDR3 runs 15 residues. Germline V gene data show CDR1 as SGHTA and CDR2 as FQGNSA. J lost 6 bases, V lost 1 base, and 5 bases had no gene match.

This clonotype was recorded a few times. V gene TRBV20-1 combines with J gene TRBJ2-7; possible D gene TRBD1, 5 bases. Deletions cut 3 bases from V and 7 bases from J, with 10 bases between. CDR3 length equals 11 residues. Germline CDR1 and CDR2: DFQATT and SNEGSKA (reference sequence). The DNA for the CDR3 is TGCAGTGCTAGGGGCCAGGGTGAGCAGTACTTC. Its protein product is CSARGQGEQYF.